The entry below gives a single T cell receptor beta chain sequence along with its context. These data are taken from a study of blood T cell repertoires in COVID-19. Study context: Donors in the United States, Italy and Spain gave samples during acute or convalescent COVID-19. Nucleic acid was either cDNA or gDNA, and it came from T cells, B-cell-depleted T cells, or PBMCs.

The CDR3 loop spans 11 amino acids. Trimming removed 3 bases at V and 4 bases at J, with 3 bases between. Germline assignment: CDR1 KGHSH and CDR2 LQKENI. Method: immunoSEQ multiplex PCR; TCRdb's copy keeps in-frame clones and lacks some. The table has around 130,000 clones, 75% to 90% seen once; the top ten hold around 4.7%. This TCR was recovered from a human donor in a cohort sampled during active COVID-19. Specimen: peripheral blood. V gene TRBV18 combines with J gene TRBJ1-2; D unclear. The CDR3, as DNA: TGTGCCAGCTCACCGGCCTATGGCTACACCTTC. Its translation is CASSPAYGYTF.